Described below is a single T cell receptor (beta chain) sequence and its context. Its antigen is unknown. MiXCR, run by TCRdb on the reads, gives a single entry per CDR3 protein. The sample holds 200,000 to 300,000 distinct CDR3 sequences, 9.1% seen once. The data derive from a study of T cell repertoires in cytomegalovirus infection. Study-wide points: Cumulative frequency of public TCR beta families picked out carriers of CMV plus the relevant HLA. HLA-C-restricted CMV clonotypes gave the most frequent clonotype in two of eight donors.

The germline V and J ends were trimmed by 4 bases and 6 bases, with 13 bases remaining between them. The germline V gene encodes CDR1 LGHNA and CDR2 YSLEER. CDR3 length: 13 amino acids. The genes are TRBV4-3 and TRBJ2-7, with no clear D. The sequencing sample was made of PBMCs. The clonotype was recovered from a human donor in good health (CMV status not recorded). Some clones in this sample may be carry-over from other donors' samples. DNA of the CDR3: TGCGCCAGCAGCCCCAACGCGGTATCCGAGCAGTACTTC. Its translation: CASSPNAVSEQYF.